These T cell receptor beta chains were read from a single sample in a study of T cell responses to AZD1222 COVID-19 vaccine. Libraries were prepared by immunoSEQ multiplex PCR; TCRdb keeps only in-frame clonotypes and omits some of them. In the table there are 150,000 or so clones, 90% to 95% of which are singletons. This sample comprised peripheral blood, obtained on day 0 of AZD1222 vaccination. Receptors originate from an adult in good health. CDR3s include the opening cysteine and the closing phenylalanine or tryptophan. The D gene is left open where the match is weak. A row's size may be missing; if present it is once, few, many or a size class.

abundance | j_gene | d_gene | v_gene | CDR3nt | CDR3aa
- | TRBJ2-2 | TRBD2 | TRBV10-3 | TGTGCCATCGCCAAGGGGCTGGTCCAGCGGGAGCCCGGGGAGCTGTTTTTT | CAIAKGLVQREPGELFF
- | TRBJ2-3 | - | TRBV18 | TGTGCCAGCTCACCTTTACCCGATACGCAGTATTTT | CASSPLPDTQYF
- | TRBJ1-2 | - | TRBV29-1 | TGCAGCGCCGCGGGGGAGAACTATGGCTACACCTTC | CSAAGENYGYTF
once | TRBJ2-1 | - | TRBV27 | TGTGCCAGCAGTAAATCGACAGGGAGGACCTACAATGAGCAGTTCTTC | CASSKSTGRTYNEQFF
- | TRBJ2-5 | - | TRBV7-2 | TGTGCCAGCAGCTTAGGCCGCAGGGGAGGGGAGACCCAGTACTTC | CASSLGRRGGETQYF
once | TRBJ1-1 | - | TRBV14 | TGTGCCAGCAGCCATTTGGGGGGCTCGAACACTGAAGCTTTCTTT | CASSHLGGSNTEAFF
- | TRBJ2-7 | TRBD1 | TRBV28 | TGTGCCAGCAGTGCGCCTCCTGGAGGGACAGGAGCAGCCTACGAGCAGTACTTC | CASSAPPGGTGAAYEQYF
few | TRBJ2-7 | TRBD2 | TRBV2 | TGTGCCAGCAGTGAAGGAAGGGGCGGGGGTATATACGAGCAGTACTTC | CASSEGRGGGIYEQYF
- | TRBJ1-6 | - | TRBV7-2 | TGTGCCAGCAGCCATCCACCCCAGAGCTCCTATAATTCACCCCTCCACTTT | CASSHPPQSSYNSPLHF
- | TRBJ1-1 | TRBD1 | TRBV6-1 | TGTGCCAGCAGTGACGAACTAAAGACAGGGGGGACTGAAGCTTTCTTT | CASSDELKTGGTEAFF
few | TRBJ2-3 | TRBD1 | TRBV2 | TGTGGCGGCACGGGACAGGGGACAGATACGCAGTATTTT | CGGTGQGTDTQYF
few | TRBJ1-5 | - | TRBV28 | TGTGCCAGCAGTTTGATTAGCGGTCTAGTGCCCCAGCATTTT | CASSLISGLVPQHF
once | TRBJ2-7 | - | TRBV30 | TGTGCCTGGACAGTTCCCTCGGACGAGCAGTACTTC | CAWTVPSDEQYF
- | TRBJ1-2 | - | TRBV11-2 | TGTGCCAGCAGCTTCAGTTCGGGAAATGGCTACACCTTC | CASSFSSGNGYTF
- | TRBJ2-1 | TRBD2 | TRBV7-6 | TGTGCCAGCAGCTTATTCGGCGGGGGGGCAACTTACAATGAGCAGTTCTTC | CASSLFGGGATYNEQFF
- | TRBJ1-2 | TRBD1 | TRBV11-1 | TGTGCCAGCAGCTTAGTATCCGGGACAGGGTATGATGGCTACACCTTC | CASSLVSGTGYDGYTF
- | TRBJ1-1 | - | TRBV28 | TGTGCCAGCAGTTTGAATAACAATTTAGCAGCTTTCTTT | CASSLNNNLAAFF
- | TRBJ2-3 | TRBD2 | TRBV5-1 | TGCGCCAGCAGCTTGGGACTAGCGGGAGAGGAATATACGCAGTATTTT | CASSLGLAGEEYTQYF
- | TRBJ2-3 | - | TRBV19 | TGTGCCAGTAGGCCGGGCCCGGTAGCAGATACGCAGTATTTT | CASRPGPVADTQYF
- | TRBJ2-7 | TRBD1 | TRBV11-3 | TGTGCCAGCAGTCGTATGTTTGGCGGGACAGGGCCCTACGAGCAGTACTTC | CASSRMFGGTGPYEQYF
- | TRBJ2-1 | - | TRBV14 | TGTGCCAGCAGCCTCGTAGGCCAGGTTGAGCAGTTCTTC | CASSLVGQVEQFF
- | TRBJ2-2 | TRBD1 | TRBV2 | TGTGCCAGCAGTGAAGACAGGGGGCTTAGGGCCGGGGAGCTGTTTTTT | CASSEDRGLRAGELFF
- | TRBJ2-1 | TRBD2 | TRBV30 | TGTGCCTGGAGCGAGGGACTAGTGGGGAATGAGCAGTTCTTC | CAWSEGLVGNEQFF
- | TRBJ1-1 | - | TRBV24-1 | TGTGCCACCCTTTGCTGGACAGAGAACACTGAAGCTTTCTTT | CATLCWTENTEAFF
once | TRBJ1-1 | TRBD1 | TRBV7-3 | TGTGCCAGCAGCTTAAGGGACAGGGATGAAGCTTTCTTT | CASSLRDRDEAFF
- | TRBJ1-2 | - | TRBV19 | TGTGCCAGTAGTATAGATCCCGTCCGGGCTAACTATGGCTACACCTTC | CASSIDPVRANYGYTF
- | TRBJ1-6 | - | TRBV19 | TGTGCCAGTAGTATAAGTTCGGGGGCGGATAATTCACCCCTCCACTTT | CASSISSGADNSPLHF
- | TRBJ2-2 | - | TRBV28 | TGTGCCAGCAGTTTACTAATAGATGAAAACACCGGGGAGCTGTTTTTT | CASSLLIDENTGELFF
- | TRBJ2-2 | - | TRBV5-1 | TGCGCCAGCGATCCGGTCAGGGGAGAGAGTTGGGCCGGGGAGCTGTTTTTT | CASDPVRGESWAGELFF
- | TRBJ2-3 | - | TRBV5-8 | TGTGCCAGCAACCTGGGGCAGTTAGGCACAGATACGCAGTATTTT | CASNLGQLGTDTQYF
- | TRBJ1-5 | TRBD1 | TRBV9 | TGTGCCAGCAGCGCGGGACAGGGGGCCCATCAGCCCCAGCATTTT | CASSAGQGAHQPQHF
- | TRBJ2-1 | - | TRBV4-2 | TGTGCCAGCAGCCAAGGCCGGTACTCCGTTGAGCAGTTCTTC | CASSQGRYSVEQFF
- | TRBJ2-2 | - | TRBV11-3 | TGTGCCAGCAGCTCCCTCTTAGGGCCGTACACCGGGGAGCTGTTTTTT | CASSSLLGPYTGELFF
- | TRBJ2-1 | TRBD1 | TRBV5-1 | TGCGCCAGCAGCGACCCAGGACAGGACTCCTCCTACAATGAGCAGTTCTTC | CASSDPGQDSSYNEQFF
- | TRBJ1-3 | TRBD1 | TRBV5-1 | TGCGCCAGCAGCCCGGGACAGGGGATAAGATTTCTCGTTGGAAACACCATATATTTT | CASSPGQGIRFLVGNTIYF
few | TRBJ1-2 | - | TRBV7-9 | TGTGCCAGCAGCCTGGGGGACTATGGCTACACCTTC | CASSLGDYGYTF
- | TRBJ1-2 | - | TRBV6-5 | TGTGCCAGCAGCGGGCAGTCGGGAGGCTACACCTTC | CASSGQSGGYTF
- | TRBJ1-5 | TRBD1 | TRBV18 | TGTGCCAGCTCGGGGGGGACAGGGCCCCGTCAGCCCCAGCATTTT | CASSGGTGPRQPQHF
- | TRBJ1-3 | TRBD1 | TRBV10-3 | TGTGCCGCCTCCGGGACAGGGGGCCCCAACTCTGGAAACACCATATATTTT | CAASGTGGPNSGNTIYF
- | TRBJ2-1 | - | TRBV20-1 | TGCAGTGCTAGTGGACAGGCCGGGGGTAATGAGCAGTTCTTC | CSASGQAGGNEQFF
- | TRBJ1-5 | - | TRBV18 | TGTGCCAGCTCACCTCTTCGAGGCAATCAGCCCCAGCATTTT | CASSPLRGNQPQHF
- | TRBJ2-2 | - | TRBV25-1 | TGTGCCAGCTCACGGGATACCGGGGAGCTGTTTTTT | CASSRDTGELFF
- | TRBJ1-4 | - | TRBV7-2 | TGTGCCAGCAGCTTAGGGGGGACCCTATCTAATGAAAAACTGTTTTTT | CASSLGGTLSNEKLFF
few | TRBJ2-7 | - | TRBV5-1 | TGCGCCAGCAGCTTGGAGGGCAGCATATACGAGCAGTACTTC | CASSLEGSIYEQYF
- | TRBJ2-2 | TRBD2 | TRBV5-1 | TGCGCCAGCAGCCCCAGCGGGGGCGACACCGGGGAGCTGTTTTTT | CASSPSGGDTGELFF
once | TRBJ1-1 | - | TRBV2 | TGTGCCAGCAGTGAAGTCGAAGCTTTCTTT | CASSEVEAFF
once | TRBJ2-7 | - | TRBV19 | TGTGCCAGTTCCTCTGCGGGTAGGGCCTACGAGCAGTACTTC | CASSSAGRAYEQYF
- | TRBJ2-2 | TRBD1 | TRBV7-8 | TGTGCCAGCAGCCCTCGGACAGGGAACACCGGGGAGCTGTTTTTT | CASSPRTGNTGELFF
- | TRBJ1-2 | - | TRBV7-2 | TGTGCCAGCAGCTCCGGGACAACTCACTTCGGCTACACCTTC | CASSSGTTHFGYTF
- | TRBJ2-6 | - | TRBV6-5 | TGTGCCAGCAGTCCCAGGTCTGGGGCCAACGTCCTGACTTTC | CASSPRSGANVLTF
- | TRBJ2-7 | - | TRBV9 | TGTGCCAGCAGCCCAGGACGACAGTCGCCCTCCTACGAGCAGTACTTC | CASSPGRQSPSYEQYF
- | TRBJ1-1 | - | TRBV14 | TGTGCCAGCAGCCAATTATCGAACACTGAAGCTTTCTTT | CASSQLSNTEAFF
- | TRBJ1-1 | - | TRBV5-8 | TGTGCCAGCAGCTTTCTTCCGAACACTGAAGCTTTCTTT | CASSFLPNTEAFF
- | TRBJ2-4 | TRBD1 | TRBV5-8 | TGTGCCAGCAGCTGGACAGGGGCCCGGGGGAACATTCAGTACTTC | CASSWTGARGNIQYF
- | TRBJ2-1 | - | TRBV5-1 | TGCGCCAGCAGCCTGGATGGCTCCTACAATGAGCAGTTCTTC | CASSLDGSYNEQFF
- | TRBJ2-7 | - | TRBV7-9 | TGTGCCAGCAGCTTAGCGTCCACCGAGCAGTACTTC | CASSLASTEQYF
- | TRBJ2-7 | - | TRBV5-1 | TGCGCCAGCAGCTTGGGGCAGAACTACGAGCAGTACTTC | CASSLGQNYEQYF
- | TRBJ2-3 | - | TRBV10-3 | TGTGCCATCAGTTCTGGACTATCCCGCGGCACAGATACGCAGTATTTT | CAISSGLSRGTDTQYF
once | TRBJ2-5 | TRBD1 | TRBV19 | TGTGCCAGTGGTCAGGGGGCGAAGGAGACCCAGTACTTC | CASGQGAKETQYF
- | TRBJ1-1 | TRBD1 | TRBV28 | TGTGCCAGCAGTTGGGACAGGCGGGGTGGAGCTTTCTTT | CASSWDRRGGAFF